The subject of this entry is one T cell receptor (beta chain). The target antigen is unknown. Original processing methods: Filtering of immunoSEQ junctional sequences could not match full-length read filtering. TCRdb keeps only in-frame clones here, not all; method: immunoSEQ multiplex PCR. V, J and clone size were drawn from that table, and D and trimming were deduced from the DNA. The sample has around 1 million clones, over 60% seen once. These data originate in a study of shared clonotypes between healthy human individuals. Study results and caveats: Roughly 4.7% was the fraction of naive CD4 clonotypes found shared across a few donors.

All the donors were Caucasian adults who lived in Nashville, Tennessee. CD45RA+ naive and CD45RA-negative memory subsets were separated from CD4+ cells. CDR3 length: 13 residues. Germline CDR1 SNHLY, CDR2 FYNNEI. V shed 4 bases and J shed 6 bases, with 10 bases lying between them. The sequenced sample consisted of memory CD4+ T cells sorted from blood. The sample's subset: CD45RA-negative fraction. This rearrangement joins TRBV2 to TRBJ2-1; a possible D gene is TRBD1 (5 bases). The clonotype was recovered from a man aged 18-30 years in good health. CDR3 in amino acids: CASSADIGNEQFF. The DNA of the CDR3 is TGTGCCAGCAGTGCGGACATTGGCAATGAGCAGTTCTTC.